This paragraph reports one TCR beta chain. Its antigen remains unknown. Trimming removed 7 bases from V and 2 bases from J, with 10 bases in between. Germline lookup yields CDR1 MNHEY and CDR2 SMNVEV (reference sequence). The CDR3 consists of 13 residues. PCR amplification relied on 60 Vbeta primers (plus 13 Jbeta primers). In the original workflow: Later reanalysis found tens of millions of unique TCR beta chains, 10 million to 12 million of them shared. This table comes from immunoSEQ multiplex PCR, and its TCRdb copy is limited to in-frame clones, with some not included. The DNA gave D and trimming, while V, J and clone size come from that table. Of about 130,000 clones in the sample, more than 60% were seen once. The data were obtained in a study of cytomegalovirus exposure and HLA in healthy donors. Study-wide findings and caveats: Generally TCR sequences proved uncommon, though certain public TCRs appeared in numerous donors. There were some V segments, including TRBV6-2 and TRBV6-3, excluded as indistinguishable.

This chain links TRBV27 with TRBJ2-3; tentative D call: TRBD1 (5 bases). This clonotype was obtained from a woman in her 40s in good health and CMV-seropositive. Sequenced input: PBMCs. CDR3 residues: CASTYRSTDTQYF. In nucleotides, the CDR3 is TGTGCCAGCACCTACAGGTCCACAGATACGCAGTATTTT.